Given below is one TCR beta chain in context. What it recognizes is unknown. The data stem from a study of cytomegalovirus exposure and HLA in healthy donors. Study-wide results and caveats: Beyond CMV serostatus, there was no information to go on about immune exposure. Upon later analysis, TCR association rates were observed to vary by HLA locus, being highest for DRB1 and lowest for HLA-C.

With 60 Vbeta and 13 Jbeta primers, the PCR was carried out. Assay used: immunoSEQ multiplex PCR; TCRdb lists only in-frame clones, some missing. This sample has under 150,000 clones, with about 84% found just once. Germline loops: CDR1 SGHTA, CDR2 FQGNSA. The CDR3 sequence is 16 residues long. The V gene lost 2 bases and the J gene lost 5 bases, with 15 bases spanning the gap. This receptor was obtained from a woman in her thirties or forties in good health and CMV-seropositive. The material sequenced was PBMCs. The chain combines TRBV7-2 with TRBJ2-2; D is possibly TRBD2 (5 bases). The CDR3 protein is CASSLFRGSLTGELFF. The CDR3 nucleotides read TGTGCCAGCAGCTTATTTCGCGGGTCTCTAACCGGGGAGCTGTTTTTT. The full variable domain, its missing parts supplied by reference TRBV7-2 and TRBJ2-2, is GAGVSQSPSNKVTEKGKDVELRCDPISGHTALYWYRQSLGQGLEFLIYFQGNSAPDKSGLPSDRFSAERTGGSVSTLTIQRTQQEDSAVYLCASSLFRGSLTGELFFGEGSRLTVL.